The 30 T cell receptor beta chains below come from one sample, sequenced in a study of cytomegalovirus exposure and HLA in healthy donors. PCR amplification relied on 60 Vbeta primers (plus 13 Jbeta primers). Profiled with immunoSEQ multiplex PCR; TCRdb holds only in-frame clones, not every one. Here the sample spans around 67,000 clones, 78% being singletons. The sample taken for sequencing was PBMCs. All receptors derive from a man aged 18-30 years in good health and CMV-seropositive.

The genes are TRBV29-1 and TRBJ2-1, with D possibly TRBD1 on 6 matching bases. Per germline, CDR1 SQVTM and CDR2 ANQGSEA. V was shortened by 5 bases and J by 8 bases, with 22 bases between the two germline ends. The CDR3 consists of 15 residues. CDR3 bases: TGCAGCGTTAACCCCCTCATTAGGGGGAGAGATGAGCAGTTCTTC. As protein: CSVNPLIRGRDEQFF.

Written as DNA, the CDR3 is TGTGCCAGCAGCTTAGCAGCCCCCGAGACCCAGTACTTC. It encodes CASSLAAPETQYF. The chain combines TRBV7-9 with TRBJ2-5; D is unclear. The V end was cut by 0 bases, the J end by 5 bases, with 7 bases between. The germline gives CDR1 SEHNR, CDR2 FQNEAQ (reference sequence). The CDR3 spans 13 residues. The complete variable domain, with remaining parts taken from reference TRBV7-9 and TRBJ2-5, reads DTGVSQNPRHKITKRGQNVTFRCDPISEHNRLYWYRQTLGQGPEFLTYFQNEAQLEKSRLLSDRFSAERPKGSFSTLEIQRTEQGDSAMYLCASSLAAPETQYFGPGTRLLVL.

The CDR3 sequence is CASSQDPGGLSHEQFF. The CDR3 nucleotides are TGCGCCAGCAGCCAAGATCCCGGGGGTCTTTCCCATGAGCAGTTCTTC. The chain uses TRBV4-1 and TRBJ2-1, with D possibly being TRBD2 (6 bases). Germline lookup yields CDR1 MGHRA and CDR2 YSYEKL. V lost 0 bases and J 8 bases, leaving 17 bases between the germline ends. The CDR3 loop spans 16 amino acids.

The chain is built from TRBV19 and TRBJ1-5; 7 positions match TRBD1. CDR1 and CDR2 from the germline V gene are LNHDA and SQIVND (reference sequence). The CDR3 is 12 amino acids. V shed 9 bases and J 6 bases; nucleotides not matched to a gene: 5. CDR3 amino acids: CASRDRGQPQHF. CDR3 DNA sequence: TGTGCCAGCCGGGACAGAGGTCAGCCCCAGCATTTT.

This sequence joins TRBV11-2 and TRBJ2-3; 7 nucleotides align to TRBD2. The trim removed 1 base at V and 2 bases at J, leaving 3 bases unmatched. The germline V gene has CDR1 SGHAT and CDR2 FQNNGV. The CDR3 consists of 15 residues. For the CDR3, the DNA is TGTGCCAGCAGCTTAGTGGGGACTAACACAGATACGCAGTATTTT. Translating it yields CASSLVGTNTDTQYF.

The rearrangement uses TRBV6-1 and TRBJ2-7; no clear D. The V and J ends lost 2 bases and 7 bases respectively, with 9 bases between them. This CDR3 is built from 12 residues. CDR1 is MNHNS and CDR2 is SASEGT in the germline V gene. The CDR3 protein is CASSESVREQYF. The CDR3 DNA sequence: TGTGCCAGCAGTGAATCGGTGAGGGAGCAGTACTTC.

The table lists this clone with a few counts. This rearrangement joins TRBV6-1 to TRBJ1-1; tentatively, D is TRBD1 (5 bases). Germline values: CDR1 MNHNS, CDR2 SASEGT. Deletions cut 2 bases from V and 1 base from J, with 11 bases between. CDR3 length: 15 amino acids. CDR3 loop: CASSEFRTPNTEAFF. For the CDR3, the DNA is TGTGCCAGCAGTGAATTTAGGACACCGAACACTGAAGCTTTCTTT.

The chain is built from TRBV27 and TRBJ2-1; 7 positions agree with TRBD1. Trimming at V came to 8 bases and at J to 6 bases, leaving 7 bases not matched to a gene. The CDR3 has 13 amino acids. Germline V gene data show CDR1 as MNHEY and CDR2 as SMNVEV (reference sequence). As DNA, the CDR3 is TGTGCCAGCCGGACAGGACAAATCAATGAGCAGTTCTTC. This translates into CASRTGQINEQFF.

The chain uses TRBV30 and TRBJ1-5; D is possibly TRBD1 (6 bases). V lost 5 bases and J lost 3, with 11 bases in between. Germline CDR1 and CDR2: GTSNPN and SVGIG (reference sequence). The CDR3 length is 13 residues. The CDR3 DNA is TGTGCCTGGGGGGGACACCCCAATCAGCCCCAGCATTTT. Protein sequence: CAWGGHPNQPQHF.

The chain has TRBV30 and TRBJ2-5; tentative D call: TRBD2 (6 bases). Trimming removed 4 bases at V and 5 bases at J, with 20 bases between. CDR1 is GTSNPN, CDR2 SVGIG, per germline (reference sequence). CDR3 length: 15 amino acids. CDR3 residues: CAWKNGGTTWETQYF. The CDR3 DNA reads as TGTGCCTGGAAAAACGGCGGGACCACGTGGGAGACCCAGTACTTC.

The chain employs TRBV6-5 and TRBJ2-7, with 8 bases that match TRBD2. The CDR3 loop spans 15 amino acids. From germline, CDR1 is MNHEY and CDR2 SVGAGI. Trimming cost V 6 bases and J 0 bases; bases outside gene matches: 7. Here the CDR3 reads CASSSLAGGSYEQYF. CDR3 DNA: TGTGCCAGCAGCTCGCTCGCGGGGGGCTCCTACGAGCAGTACTTC.

The sample holds a few counts of this clone. V and J are TRBV5-4 and TRBJ2-3; TRBD2 agrees at 7 bases. Looked up from germline, CDR1 is SGHNT and CDR2 is YYREEE (reference sequence). The ends lost 0 bases at V and 3 bases at J; junction bases unmatched: 1. The CDR3 is 14 amino acids. CDR3 region: CASSLAGGTDTQYF. The CDR3 nucleotides are TGTGCCAGCAGCTTGGCGGGAGGTACAGATACGCAGTATTTT.

This clone has more than one count but fewer than ten. V and J are TRBV6-1 and TRBJ2-7; possibly TRBD2 for D (5 bases). From germline, CDR1 is MNHNS and CDR2 SASEGT. The V end was cut by 2 bases, the J end by 13 bases, with 21 bases between. CDR3 length: 14 amino acids. The CDR3 DNA reads TGTGCCAGCAGTGAAATCCGGGGTACCTCTACTATCTACTTC. Protein product: CASSEIRGTSTIYF.

The gene calls are TRBV4-1 and TRBJ2-5, with 7 bases identical to TRBD2. J was trimmed by 5 bases and V by 1 base; bases with no gene match: 7. Germline CDR1 MGHRA, CDR2 YSYEKL. CDR3 length: 15 amino acids. The CDR3 loop reads CASSQAPGRVETQYF. Written as DNA, the CDR3 is TGCGCCAGCAGCCAAGCCCCGGGGAGGGTGGAGACCCAGTACTTC.

With regard to this clone: This sample includes further DNA sequences coding for the same CDR3. V is TRBV6-5 and J is TRBJ1-1; possibly TRBD1 for D (6 bases). Deletions cut 6 bases from V and 1 base from J, with 9 bases between. CDR1 and CDR2 from the germline V gene are MNHEY and SVGAGI. The CDR3 length is 13 residues. The CDR3 DNA reads TGTGCCAGCAGGTTGGGACAGAACACTGAAGCTTTCTTT. Protein product: CASRLGQNTEAFF.

This clone was counted once. The chain carries TRBV11-1 and TRBJ2-7; D is perhaps TRBD1 (6 bases). V was clipped by 4 bases and J by 4 bases, with 14 bases between them. Germline V CDR1 and CDR2: SGHAT, FQDESV (reference sequence). The CDR3 is made up of 14 amino acids. CDR3 in DNA: TGTGCCAGCAGCTGGACAGAAAATGGGTACGAGCAGTACTTC. Translated, it gives CASSWTENGYEQYF.

The CDR3: CASSLGRGTTDTQYF. Here the CDR3 DNA reads TGTGCCAGCAGCCTGGGCAGGGGGACCACAGATACGCAGTATTTT. The chain employs TRBV28 and TRBJ2-3, with 7 bases aligning to TRBD1. CDR3 size: 15 residues. V lost 6 bases and J lost 2; bases outside the gene matches: 8. Germline V gene lookup returns CDR1 MDHEN and CDR2 SYDVKM.

V and J are TRBV6-5 and TRBJ2-5; 8 nucleotides align to TRBD1. Germline loops: CDR1 MNHEY, CDR2 SVGAGI. The V gene end was trimmed by 4 bases and the J gene end by 11 bases; junction bases not matched to a gene: 12. The CDR3 spans 14 residues. The CDR3 nucleotides are TGTGCCAGCAGTTCTGCGGACAGGGTGGGGGAGCAGTACTTC. Translated: CASSSADRVGEQYF.

The chain combines TRBV28 with TRBJ1-2; TRBD1 might be the D (5 bases). The CDR3 consists of 13 residues. Trimming took 8 bases from V and 8 from J, leaving 18 bases between them. Germline values: CDR1 MDHEN, CDR2 SYDVKM. CDR3 residues: CASGGGGARGYTF. The CDR3 DNA reads as TGTGCCAGCGGGGGAGGTGGTGCAAGAGGCTACACCTTC.

The chain is built from TRBV6-1 and TRBJ2-7, with D possibly being TRBD1 (5 bases). Looked up from germline, CDR1 is MNHNS and CDR2 is SASEGT. CDR3 size: 13 residues. Trimming pared 4 bases from V and 4 bases from J, leaving 11 bases between. In DNA form, the CDR3 reads TGTGCCAGCAGTGCCTCACAGGTTTACGAGCAGTACTTC. Translated, it gives CASSASQVYEQYF.

The chain uses TRBV30 and TRBJ2-4; D is ambiguous. Deletions cut 2 bases from V and 7 bases from J, with 9 bases between. Germline V CDR1 and CDR2: GTSNPN, SVGIG (reference sequence). The CDR3 is 12 amino acids. Written as DNA, the CDR3 is TGTGCCTGGAGTCCCCAGAGGAACATTCAGTACTTC. It yields the protein CAWSPQRNIQYF.

The chain couples TRBV25-1 to TRBJ2-7; perhaps TRBD1 as D (6 bases). CDR1 and CDR2 (germline): MGHDK, SYGVNS. The CDR3 totals 13 residues. Trimming took 6 bases from V and 2 from J, leaving 11 bases between them. The CDR3 DNA reads as TGTGCCAGCAGCCCAGGGGAACCCTACGAGCAGTACTTC. Translated: CASSPGEPYEQYF.

This clone was recorded a few times. The chain carries TRBV13 and TRBJ1-1, with D unclear. This CDR3 has 13 residues. V was clipped by 1 base and J by 1 base, with 4 bases between them. The germline CDR1 and CDR2 sequences are PRHDT and FYEKMQ (reference sequence). The CDR3: CASSLVQNTEAFF. DNA of the CDR3: TGTGCCAGCAGCTTAGTACAGAACACTGAAGCTTTCTTT.

This rearrangement joins TRBV6-5 to TRBJ1-1; maybe TRBD1 (5 bases). The V gene lost 4 bases and the J gene lost 1 base, with 10 bases spanning the gap. This CDR3 has 14 residues. Per the germline V gene, CDR1 is MNHEY and CDR2 is SVGAGI. The CDR3 sequence is CASSWGTGNTEAFF. As DNA, the CDR3 is TGTGCCAGCAGTTGGGGTACAGGGAACACTGAAGCTTTCTTT.

DNA for the CDR3: TGTGCCAGCAGTGGGGACAGGGCCAACACTGAAGCTTTCTTT. This translates into CASSGDRANTEAFF. V usage is TRBV2 and J usage is TRBJ1-1, with TRBD1 matching 9 bases. This CDR3 is 14 amino acids long. Germline V gene sequence: CDR1 SNHLY, CDR2 FYNNEI. V lost 4 bases to trimming and J lost 2 bases; unmatched junction nucleotides: 2.

J is TRBJ2-6 and V is TRBV29-1; no clear D. This CDR3 comprises 15 residues. Germline V gives CDR1 SQVTM, CDR2 ANQGSEA. Trimming shortened V by 3 bases and J by 3 bases, and 12 bases separated the two germline ends. The DNA for the CDR3 is TGCAGCGTTGAGAGTGAAGCGTTTGGGGCCAACGTCCTGACTTTC. This encodes CSVESEAFGANVLTF. Combining the CDR3 with reference TRBV29-1 and TRBJ2-6 gives the whole variable domain SAVISQKPSRDICQRGTSLTIQCQVDSQVTMMFWYRQQPGQSLTLIATANQGSEATYESGFVIDKFPISRPNLTFSTLTVSNMSPEDSSIYLCSVESEAFGANVLTFGAGSRLTVL.

This chain links TRBV10-1 with TRBJ2-1; 10 bases fit TRBD2. CDR3 size: 15 residues. J gave up 4 bases and V 5 bases, and 5 bases lay outside the gene matches. Per germline, CDR1 WNHNN and CDR2 SYGVQD (reference sequence). The CDR3 DNA follows: TGCGCCAGCAGTCCCGGGACTAGCGTGTACAATGAGCAGTTCTTC. Translation: CASSPGTSVYNEQFF.

This clone was counted only a few times. The chain joins TRBV6-1 to TRBJ2-7, with 7 bases identical to TRBD1. The length of the CDR3 is 15 residues. The V gene's germline CDR1 is MNHNS and CDR2 SASEGT. Unmatched junction bases numbered 10, after V lost 4 bases and J lost 4 bases. The CDR3 protein is CASSGSGQTLYEQYF. CDR3 bases: TGTGCCAGCAGTGGATCGGGACAGACTCTATACGAGCAGTACTTC.

The CDR3, as DNA: TGTGCCAGCAGCCTTTTTTCTGGCACTACCTCAGATACGCAGTATTTT. Its protein is CASSLFSGTTSDTQYF. The chain combines TRBV7-8 with TRBJ2-3; D gene unclear. The germline V gene has CDR1 SGHVS and CDR2 FQNEAQ. Trimming removed 5 bases from V and 4 bases from J, with 19 bases in between. The CDR3 is made up of 16 amino acids.

J is TRBJ1-5 and V is TRBV30, with unresolved D. V was shortened by 1 base and J by 2 bases, with 9 bases between the two germline ends. The CDR3 covers 14 residues. Germline CDR1 reads GTSNPN; CDR2 reads SVGIG (reference sequence). CDR3 in amino acids: CAWSGQVGNQPQHF. The CDR3 nucleotides read TGTGCCTGGAGTGGCCAGGTGGGCAATCAGCCCCAGCATTTT.